This TCR beta chain was profiled in a study of blood T cell repertoires in COVID-19. Study in general: The United States, Italy and Spain provided the acute and convalescent COVID-19 samples. Nucleic acid was either cDNA or gDNA, and it came from T cells, B-cell-depleted T cells, or PBMCs.

The CDR3 loop spans 14 amino acids. In germline, CDR1 is MDHEN, CDR2 SYDVKM. The V gene end was trimmed by 6 bases and the J gene end by 4 bases; junction bases not matched to a gene: 4. Per the study methods: Cell counts per sample came from amplifying reference gene primers. Clones were sequenced by immunoSEQ multiplex PCR, and TCRdb holds only the in-frame ones, with some missing. Clone size and the V and J calls come from that table; the DNA yielded D and trimming. The sample consists of roughly 340,000 clones, more than 70% of them appearing once. This chain joins TRBV28 and TRBJ2-5, with 11 bases matching TRBD2. The sequence was collected from a young woman with COVID-19, enrolled during active disease. What was sequenced was peripheral blood. The CDR3, as DNA: TGTGCCAGCAGGGGACTAGCGGAGATAGAGACCCAGTACTTC. Translating it yields CASRGLAEIETQYF.